This is a list of T cell receptor beta chains from one sample in a study of T cells and copy number aberrations in small-cell lung cancer. Libraries were prepared by immunoSEQ multiplex PCR; TCRdb keeps only in-frame clonotypes and omits some of them. The sample records fewer than 1,500 clones, around 84% being singletons. The material sequenced was tumor tissue. These receptors originate from a man aged 60 to 69 with small cell lung cancer. The CDR3 runs from the conserved cysteine through the conserved F or W. A D gene is named only where the DNA matches it firmly. Clone size appears in some rows only: once, few, many, or a class for an expanded clone.

v_call	clone_size	cdr3_length	d_call	j_call	cdr3_aa	cdr3_nt
TRBV6-5	-	14	TRBD1	TRBJ2-5	CASSYRTGQETQYF	TGTGCCAGCAGTTACAGGACAGGGCAAGAGACCCAGTACTTC
TRBV14	-	13	TRBD2	TRBJ2-3	CASSQGGAPTQYF	TGTGCCAGCAGCCAGGGAGGGGCCCCTACGCAGTATTTT
TRBV11-3	few	16	TRBD2	TRBJ2-3	CASSFGAGGATDTQYF	TGTGCCAGCAGCTTCGGTGCGGGGGGCGCCACAGATACGCAGTATTTT
TRBV30	-	13	TRBD2	TRBJ2-1	CAWSWTSGNEQFF	TGTGCCTGGAGTTGGACTAGCGGCAATGAGCAGTTCTTC
TRBV9	few	16	TRBD2	TRBJ2-5	CASSGELAGGGETQYF	TGTGCCAGCAGCGGGGAGCTAGCGGGGGGCGGGGAGACCCAGTACTTC
TRBV9	-	17	TRBD2	TRBJ2-5	CASSVAPGLAAQETQYF	TGTGCCAGCAGCGTAGCTCCCGGACTAGCGGCACAAGAGACCCAGTACTTC
TRBV5-6	-	15	-	TRBJ2-3	CASSLAGASTDTQYF	TGTGCCAGCAGCTTGGCGGGTGCTAGCACAGATACGCAGTATTTT
TRBV19	once	14	-	TRBJ2-2	CASSIDLDTGELFF	TGTGCCAGTAGTATAGATCTGGACACCGGGGAGCTGTTTTTT
TRBV5-4	-	14	-	TRBJ2-5	CASSLVYRRETQYF	TGTGCCAGCAGCTTGGTTTACCGCCGAGAGACCCAGTACTTC
TRBV19	-	11	-	TRBJ2-2	CASRNTGELFF	TGTGCCAGTAGAAACACCGGGGAGCTGTTTTTT
TRBV7-3	few	12	TRBD1	TRBJ2-1	CASSPGQGWQFF	TGTGCCAGCAGCCCGGGACAGGGGTGGCAGTTCTTC
TRBV19	-	13	TRBD1	TRBJ1-1	CASSPQGKSEAFF	TGTGCCAGTAGTCCACAGGGGAAGTCTGAAGCTTTCTTT
TRBV4-1	-	15	-	TRBJ1-3	CASSQDGGRGNTIYF	TGCGCCAGCAGCCAAGACGGCGGCAGGGGAAACACCATATATTTT
TRBV29-1	once	13	-	TRBJ1-1	CSAPEAGGTEAFF	TGCAGCGCTCCGGAAGCTGGGGGCACTGAAGCTTTCTTT
TRBV4-3	-	16	TRBD1	TRBJ1-2	CASSQDHRGRIYGYTF	TGCGCCAGCAGCCAAGACCACAGGGGTCGTATCTATGGCTACACCTTC
TRBV18	-	13	-	TRBJ1-1	CASSPQEYTEAFF	TGTGCCAGCTCACCACAGGAGTACACTGAAGCTTTCTTT
TRBV19	once	15	-	TRBJ1-5	CASSIDRGSSQPQHF	TGTGCCAGTAGTATAGACAGGGGATCATCTCAGCCCCAGCATTTT
TRBV15	-	15	-	TRBJ2-7	CATSSQSRGIYEQYF	TGTGCCACCAGCAGCCAGTCCCGAGGGATCTACGAGCAGTACTTC
TRBV5-6	-	17	-	TRBJ2-1	CASSSETGIMPNNEQFF	TGTGCCAGCAGCTCGGAAACGGGGATAATGCCCAATAATGAGCAGTTCTTC
TRBV5-1	few	15	-	TRBJ2-3	CASSFVGEVTDTQYF	TGCGCCAGCAGCTTCGTGGGGGAAGTGACAGATACGCAGTATTTT
TRBV7-9	few	16	-	TRBJ2-6	CASAPGGYSGANVLTF	TGTGCCAGCGCCCCCGGGGGTTACTCTGGGGCCAACGTCCTGACTTTC
TRBV5-1	-	14	TRBD1	TRBJ2-5	CASSLTGGMETQYF	TGCGCCAGCAGCTTGACAGGGGGAATGGAGACCCAGTACTTC
TRBV29-1	-	13	-	TRBJ1-5	CSVRVTLGQPQHF	TGCAGCGTTCGGGTTACCCTGGGGCAGCCCCAGCATTTT
TRBV6-6	-	13	TRBD1	TRBJ2-5	CASREPGGQTQYF	TGTGCCAGCAGAGAACCAGGGGGCCAGACCCAGTACTTC
TRBV11-2	-	12	-	TRBJ2-1	CASSLVFNEQFF	TGTGCCAGCAGCTTAGTTTTCAATGAGCAGTTCTTC
TRBV5-1	few	14	-	TRBJ2-3	CASSLWQTTDTQYF	TGCGCCAGCAGCTTGTGGCAGACCACAGATACGCAGTATTTT
TRBV30	-	14	-	TRBJ1-4	CAWSVGGVKGKLFF	TGTGCCTGGAGTGTTGGGGGAGTGAAGGGAAAACTGTTTTTT
TRBV5-1	once	14	TRBD1	TRBJ2-7	CASSFDRGTYEQYF	TGCGCCAGCAGCTTCGACAGGGGAACCTACGAGCAGTACTTC
TRBV9	-	15	-	TRBJ2-5	CASSVDPDRLETQYF	TGTGCCAGCAGCGTAGATCCCGACAGGTTAGAGACCCAGTACTTC
TRBV30	-	16	-	TRBJ2-6	CAWDRLGVSGANVLTF	TGTGCCTGGGACAGGCTGGGGGTGTCTGGGGCCAACGTCCTGACTTTC
TRBV5-1	-	15	-	TRBJ2-1	CASSLGQGLNNEQFF	TGCGCCAGCAGCTTGGGACAGGGACTCAACAATGAGCAGTTCTTC
TRBV7-3	-	14	TRBD1	TRBJ2-3	CASSLKGATDTQYF	TGTGCCAGCAGCTTGAAGGGGGCAACAGATACGCAGTATTTT
TRBV28	-	16	TRBD1	TRBJ2-7	CASSTSAGGFSYEQYF	TGTGCCAGCAGTACCTCGGCAGGGGGCTTTTCGTACGAGCAGTACTTC
TRBV7-8	few	16	TRBD2	TRBJ2-3	CASSLGTSGGPDTQYF	TGTGCCAGCAGCTTAGGGACTAGCGGGGGTCCTGATACGCAGTATTTT
TRBV6-6	-	14	-	TRBJ1-3	CASSGVLGGNTIYF	TGTGCCAGCAGCGGAGTGCTGGGTGGAAACACCATATATTTT
TRBV5-4	-	16	TRBD2	TRBJ2-5	CASSLSSGGLGETQYF	TGTGCCAGCAGCTTGTCCAGCGGGGGGCTAGGGGAGACCCAGTACTTC
TRBV7-8	once	16	-	TRBJ2-3	CASSLARPRNTDTQYF	TGTGCCAGCAGCTTAGCACGACCGCGAAACACAGATACGCAGTATTTT
TRBV27	-	14	-	TRBJ1-1	CASSLRERNTEAFF	TGTGCCAGCAGTTTACGGGAAAGAAACACTGAAGCTTTCTTT
TRBV5-4	-	15	TRBD2	TRBJ2-3	CASSLAAGGTDTQYF	TGTGCCAGCAGCTTGGCAGCGGGGGGGACAGATACGCAGTATTTT
TRBV28	-	13	TRBD2	TRBJ2-7	CATHRGVRYEQYF	TGTGCCACCCATCGGGGGGTCCGCTACGAGCAGTACTTC
TRBV6-1	-	19	TRBD1	TRBJ1-5	CASSVQIPGQLYSNQPQHF	TGTGCCAGCAGTGTCCAAATTCCGGGACAGCTTTATAGCAATCAGCCCCAGCATTTT
TRBV11-2	-	16	TRBD2	TRBJ2-2	CASSLAPLAGVGELVF	TGTGCCAGCAGCTTAGCCCCACTAGCGGGAGTCGGGGAGCTGGTTTTT
TRBV7-8	-	12	-	TRBJ2-5	CASSLEGGPQYF	TGTGCCAGCAGCTTAGAAGGGGGGCCCCAGTACTTC
TRBV11-3	once	16	-	TRBJ2-3	CASSFGVGGATDTQYF	TGTGCCAGCAGCTTCGGTGTGGGGGGCGCCACAGATACGCAGTATTTT
TRBV4-1	-	18	-	TRBJ2-5	CASSQDPPWDAPSGTQYF	TGCGCCAGCAGCCAAGATCCCCCGTGGGACGCGCCCAGTGGGACCCAGTACTTC
TRBV30	few	13	TRBD2	TRBJ2-3	CAQLAGGSDTQYF	TGTGCCCAACTAGCGGGGGGATCGGATACGCAGTATTTT
TRBV19	-	14	TRBD1	TRBJ2-1	CASSVPGQNNEQFF	TGTGCCAGTAGTGTCCCGGGACAGAACAATGAGCAGTTCTTC
TRBV5-1	-	14	TRBD1	TRBJ2-3	CASRTGQGGGTQYF	TGCGCATCTAGGACGGGACAGGGGGGAGGTACGCAGTATTTT
TRBV29-1	-	12	-	TRBJ2-7	CSVGLEDYEQYF	TGCAGCGTTGGGCTAGAAGACTACGAGCAGTACTTC
TRBV4-2	few	14	-	TRBJ1-5	CASSQDRGAQPQHF	TGTGCCAGCAGCCAAGATCGGGGGGCGCAGCCCCAGCATTTT
TRBV7-2	-	13	TRBD1	TRBJ1-2	CASATQGGGGYTF	TGTGCCAGCGCAACCCAGGGGGGGGGTGGCTACACCTTC
TRBV29-1	once	15	TRBD1	TRBJ2-7	CSVVGSGQGTYEQYF	TGCAGCGTTGTGGGGTCGGGACAGGGGACCTACGAGCAGTACTTC